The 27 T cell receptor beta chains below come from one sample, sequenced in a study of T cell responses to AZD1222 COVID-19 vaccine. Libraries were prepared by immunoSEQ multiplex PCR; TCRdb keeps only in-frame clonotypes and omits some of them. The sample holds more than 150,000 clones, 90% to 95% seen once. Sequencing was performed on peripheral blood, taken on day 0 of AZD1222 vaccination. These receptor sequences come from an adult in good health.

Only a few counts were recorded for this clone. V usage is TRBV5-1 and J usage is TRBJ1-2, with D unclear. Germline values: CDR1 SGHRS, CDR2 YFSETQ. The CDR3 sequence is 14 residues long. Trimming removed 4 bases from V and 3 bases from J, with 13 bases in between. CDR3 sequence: CASSLSHGDYGYTF. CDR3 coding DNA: TGCGCCAGCAGCCTGTCCCATGGAGACTATGGCTACACCTTC.

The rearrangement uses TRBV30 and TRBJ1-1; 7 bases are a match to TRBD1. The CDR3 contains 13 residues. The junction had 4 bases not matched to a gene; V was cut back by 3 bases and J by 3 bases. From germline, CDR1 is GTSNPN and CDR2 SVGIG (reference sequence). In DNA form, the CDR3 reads TGTGCCTGGAGGGAAACAGGGGACACTGAAGCTTTCTTT. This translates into CAWRETGDTEAFF.

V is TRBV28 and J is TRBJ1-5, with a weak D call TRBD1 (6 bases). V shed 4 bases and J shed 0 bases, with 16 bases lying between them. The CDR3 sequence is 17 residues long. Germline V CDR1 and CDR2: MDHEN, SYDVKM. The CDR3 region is CASSSIPGAYSNQPQHF. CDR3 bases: TGTGCCAGCAGTTCAATACCGGGGGCCTATAGCAATCAGCCCCAGCATTTT.

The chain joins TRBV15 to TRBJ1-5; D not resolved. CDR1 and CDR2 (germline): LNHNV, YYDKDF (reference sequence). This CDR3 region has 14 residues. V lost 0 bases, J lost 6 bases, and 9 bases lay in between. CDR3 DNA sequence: TGTGCCACCAGCAGAGATGGAGGCTCTCAGCCCCAGCATTTT. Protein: CATSRDGGSQPQHF. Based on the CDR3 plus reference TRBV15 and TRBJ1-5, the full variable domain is DAMVIQNPRYQVTQFGKPVTLSCSQTLNHNVMYWYQQKSSQAPKLLFHYYDKDFNNEADTPDNFQSRRPNTSFCFLDIRSPGLGDTAMYLCATSRDGGSQPQHFGDGTRLSIL.

CDR3 in amino acids: CASSFGTNTEAFF. CDR3 nucleotides: TGTGCCAGCAGTTTTGGGACGAACACTGAAGCTTTCTTT. This chain joins TRBV28 and TRBJ1-1; the D gene is possibly TRBD1 (5 bases). Trimming took off 3 bases at V and 1 base at J, with 6 bases between the two ends. The CDR3 totals 13 residues. The germline gives CDR1 MDHEN, CDR2 SYDVKM.

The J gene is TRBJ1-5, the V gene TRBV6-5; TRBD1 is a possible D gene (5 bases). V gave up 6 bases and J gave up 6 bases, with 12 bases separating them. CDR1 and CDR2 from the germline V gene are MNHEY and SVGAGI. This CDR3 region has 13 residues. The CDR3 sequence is CASRRGDGQPQHF. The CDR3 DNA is TGTGCCAGCAGGCGGGGGGATGGTCAGCCCCAGCATTTT.

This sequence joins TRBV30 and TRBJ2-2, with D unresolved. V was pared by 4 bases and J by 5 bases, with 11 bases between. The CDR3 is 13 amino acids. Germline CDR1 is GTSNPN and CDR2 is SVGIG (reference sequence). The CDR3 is CAWNSVETGELFF. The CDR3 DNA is TGTGCCTGGAATTCAGTAGAGACCGGGGAGCTGTTTTTT.

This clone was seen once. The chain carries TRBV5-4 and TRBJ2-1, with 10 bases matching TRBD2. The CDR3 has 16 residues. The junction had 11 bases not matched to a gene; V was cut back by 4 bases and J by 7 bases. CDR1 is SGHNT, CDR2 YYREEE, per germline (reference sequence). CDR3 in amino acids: CASSGILAGVFNEQFF. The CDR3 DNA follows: TGTGCCAGCAGCGGAATCCTAGCGGGGGTTTTTAATGAGCAGTTCTTC. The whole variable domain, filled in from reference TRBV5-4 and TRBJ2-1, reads ETGVTQSPTHLIKTRGQQVTLRCSSQSGHNTVSWYQQALGQGPQFIFQYYREEENGRGNFPPRFSGLQFPNYSSELNVNALELDDSALYLCASSGILAGVFNEQFFGPGTRLTVL.

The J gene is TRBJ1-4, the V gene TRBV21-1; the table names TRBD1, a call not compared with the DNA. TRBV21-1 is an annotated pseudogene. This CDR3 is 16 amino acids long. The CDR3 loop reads CASSHRGLATNEKLFF. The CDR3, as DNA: TGTGCCAGCAGCCACAGGGGACTGGCAACTAATGAAAAACTGTTTTTT.

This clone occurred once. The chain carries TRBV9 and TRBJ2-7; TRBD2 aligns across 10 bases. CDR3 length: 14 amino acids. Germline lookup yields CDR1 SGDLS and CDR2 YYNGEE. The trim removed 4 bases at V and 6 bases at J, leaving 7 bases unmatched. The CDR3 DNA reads TGTGCCAGCAGCACCGGGCTAGCGGGAGTCGAGCAGTACTTC. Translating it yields CASSTGLAGVEQYF.

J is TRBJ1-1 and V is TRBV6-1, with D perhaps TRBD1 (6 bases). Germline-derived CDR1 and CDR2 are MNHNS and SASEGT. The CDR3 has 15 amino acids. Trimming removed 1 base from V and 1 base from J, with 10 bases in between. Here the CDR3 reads CASSEGTAPNTEAFF. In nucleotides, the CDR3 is TGTGCCAGCAGTGAAGGGACAGCTCCGAACACTGAAGCTTTCTTT.

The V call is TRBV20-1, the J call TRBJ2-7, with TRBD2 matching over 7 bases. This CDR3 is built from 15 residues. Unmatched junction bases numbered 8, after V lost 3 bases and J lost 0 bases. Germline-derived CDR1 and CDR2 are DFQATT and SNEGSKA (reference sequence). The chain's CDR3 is CSASPTSVHSYEQYF. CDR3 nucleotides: TGCAGTGCTAGTCCTACTAGCGTACACTCCTACGAGCAGTACTTC.

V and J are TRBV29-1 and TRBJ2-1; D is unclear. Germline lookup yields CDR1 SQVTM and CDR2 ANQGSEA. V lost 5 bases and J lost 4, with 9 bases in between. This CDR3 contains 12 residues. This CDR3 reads CSVFFRYNEQFF. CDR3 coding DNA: TGCAGCGTTTTTTTCAGGTACAATGAGCAGTTCTTC.

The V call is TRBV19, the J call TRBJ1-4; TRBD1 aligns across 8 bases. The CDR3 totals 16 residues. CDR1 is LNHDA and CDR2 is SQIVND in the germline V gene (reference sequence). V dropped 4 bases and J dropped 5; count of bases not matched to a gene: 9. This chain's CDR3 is CASSTPARQGNEKLFF. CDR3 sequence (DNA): TGTGCCAGTAGTACCCCCGCCCGACAGGGGAATGAAAAACTGTTTTTT.

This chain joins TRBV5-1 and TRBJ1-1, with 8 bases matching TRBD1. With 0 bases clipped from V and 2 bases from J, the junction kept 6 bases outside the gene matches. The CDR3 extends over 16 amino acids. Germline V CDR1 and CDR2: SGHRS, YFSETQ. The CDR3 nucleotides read TGCGCCAGCAGCTTGGCGACAGGGGTTCGAAACACTGAAGCTTTCTTT. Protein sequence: CASSLATGVRNTEAFF.

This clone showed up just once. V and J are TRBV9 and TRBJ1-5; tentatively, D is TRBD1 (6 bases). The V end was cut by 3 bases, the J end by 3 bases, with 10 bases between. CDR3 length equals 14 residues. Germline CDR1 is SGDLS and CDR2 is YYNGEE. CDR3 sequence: CASSEQGLNQPQHF. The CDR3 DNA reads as TGTGCCAGCAGCGAACAGGGCCTCAATCAGCCCCAGCATTTT.

The CDR3 nucleotides read TGTGCCAGCAGCTTAGAGGGCAGGGGGTACACAGATACGCAGTATTTT. It yields the protein CASSLEGRGYTDTQYF. The chain carries TRBV11-2 and TRBJ2-3, with 7 bases that match TRBD1. Germline-derived CDR1 and CDR2 are SGHAT and FQNNGV. CDR3 length equals 16 residues. V lost 0 bases, J lost 2 bases, and 5 bases stayed unmatched.

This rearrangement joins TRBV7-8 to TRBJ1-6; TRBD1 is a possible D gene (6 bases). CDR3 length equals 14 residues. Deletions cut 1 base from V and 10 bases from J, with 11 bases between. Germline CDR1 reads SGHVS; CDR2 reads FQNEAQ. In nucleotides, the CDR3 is TGTGCCAGCAGCTTAGGGGGGCTAGGGTCACCCCTCCACTTT. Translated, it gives CASSLGGLGSPLHF.

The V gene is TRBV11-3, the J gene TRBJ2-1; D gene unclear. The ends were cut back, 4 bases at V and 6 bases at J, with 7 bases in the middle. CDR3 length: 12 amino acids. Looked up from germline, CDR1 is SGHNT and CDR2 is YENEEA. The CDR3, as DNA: TGTGCCAGCAGCTGGTTAGGCAATGAGCAGTTCTTC. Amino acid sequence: CASSWLGNEQFF.

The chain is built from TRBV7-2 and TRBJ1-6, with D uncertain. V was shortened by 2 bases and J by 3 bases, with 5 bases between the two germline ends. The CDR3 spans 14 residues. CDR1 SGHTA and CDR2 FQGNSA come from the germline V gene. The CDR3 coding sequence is TGTGCCAGCAGCTTAACAGTCTATAATTCACCCCTCCACTTT. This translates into CASSLTVYNSPLHF.

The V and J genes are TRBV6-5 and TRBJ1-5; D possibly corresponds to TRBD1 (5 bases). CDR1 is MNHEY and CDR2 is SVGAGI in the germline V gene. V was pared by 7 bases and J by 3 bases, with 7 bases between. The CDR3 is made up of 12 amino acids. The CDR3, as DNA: TGTGCCAGCACAGGGCTCAATCAGCCCCAGCATTTT. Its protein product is CASTGLNQPQHF.

CDR3 bases: TGTGCCAGCAGCCAGGGGGGGTTGGGGCAGCCCCAGCATTTT. This gives the protein CASSQGGLGQPQHF. The rearrangement links TRBV3-1 (or the pseudogene TRBV3-2) to TRBJ1-5, with TRBD1 as a possible D gene (5 bases). V lost 3 bases and J lost 7, with 13 bases in between. CDR3 length: 14 residues. Germline CDR1 LGHDT, CDR2 YNNKEL (reference sequence).

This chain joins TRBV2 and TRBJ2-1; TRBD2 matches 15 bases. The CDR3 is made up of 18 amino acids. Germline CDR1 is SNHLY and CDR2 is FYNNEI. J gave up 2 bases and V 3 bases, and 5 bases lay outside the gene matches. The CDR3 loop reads CASSERGTSGRPYNEQFF. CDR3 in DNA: TGTGCCAGCAGTGAGCGGGGGACTAGCGGGAGGCCCTACAATGAGCAGTTCTTC.

The CDR3 sequence: CASRGTGGLPVGQPQHF. CDR3 in DNA: TGTGCCAGTAGGGGGACAGGGGGCTTACCGGTAGGTCAGCCCCAGCATTTT. The chain employs TRBV19 and TRBJ1-5; 12 bases map to TRBD1. From germline, CDR1 is LNHDA and CDR2 SQIVND (reference sequence). V was clipped by 6 bases and J by 6 bases; unmatched bases: 12. CDR3 size: 17 residues.

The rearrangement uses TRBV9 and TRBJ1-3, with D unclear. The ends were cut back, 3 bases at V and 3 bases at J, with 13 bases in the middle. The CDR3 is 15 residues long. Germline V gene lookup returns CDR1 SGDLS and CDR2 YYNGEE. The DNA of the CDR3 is TGTGCCAGCAGCGAGACCTTGCGGGGTGGAAACACCATATATTTT. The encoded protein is CASSETLRGGNTIYF.

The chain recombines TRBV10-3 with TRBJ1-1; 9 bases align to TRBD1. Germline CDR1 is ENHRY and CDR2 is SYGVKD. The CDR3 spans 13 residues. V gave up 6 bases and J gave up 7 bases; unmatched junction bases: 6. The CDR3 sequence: CAISAGQGGEAFF. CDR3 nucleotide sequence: TGTGCCATCAGCGCGGGACAGGGAGGTGAAGCTTTCTTT.

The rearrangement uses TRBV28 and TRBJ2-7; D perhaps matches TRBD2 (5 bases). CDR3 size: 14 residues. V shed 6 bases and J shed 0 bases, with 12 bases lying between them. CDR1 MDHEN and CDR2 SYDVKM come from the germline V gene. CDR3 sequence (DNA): TGTGCCAGCAGACCTCCGGGGTCCTCCTACGAGCAGTACTTC. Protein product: CASRPPGSSYEQYF.